Shown below are 26 T cell receptor beta chains from a single sample sequenced in a study of graft-versus-host responses after intestinal transplantation. TCRdb's copy holds only in-frame clones and misses some; the assay was immunoSEQ multiplex PCR. The table has about 18,000 clones, roughly four fifths seen once. The sequencing here drew on PBMCs, taken 14 days after transplant. All receptors derive from a human patient who received an intestinal transplant, so some T cells may come from the graft donor.

This sequence joins TRBV4-2 and TRBJ1-2; D is possibly TRBD1 (5 bases). This CDR3 region has 18 residues. V was cut by 3 bases and J by 1 base, with 21 bases left in between. Germline V gene sequence: CDR1 LGHNA, CDR2 YNFKEQ. CDR3 in DNA: TGTGCCAGCAGCCAGACGGCCGGGGGTATGATCGATAACTATGGCTACACCTTC. It specifies CASSQTAGGMIDNYGYTF.

This chain links TRBV11-3 with TRBJ2-5, with D uncertain. Trimming left V 5 bases short and J 1 base short, with 11 bases between. Germline-derived CDR1 and CDR2 are SGHNT and YENEEA. The CDR3 covers 14 residues. CDR3 region: CASSRRTPQETQYF. Written as DNA, the CDR3 is TGTGCCAGCAGCCGCAGGACGCCCCAAGAGACCCAGTACTTC.

This clone was found a few times. A read error may produce the germline difference seen at one junction end. The rearrangement uses TRBV6-1 and TRBJ2-7, with 14 positions matching TRBD2. Germline assignment: CDR1 MNHNS and CDR2 SASEGT. The CDR3 loop spans 15 amino acids. CDR3 residues: CASSEMGLAGESGDF. CDR3 sequence (DNA): TGTGCCAGCAGTGAAATGGGACTAGCGGGAGAATCAGGGGACTTC.

This rearrangement joins TRBV7-7 to TRBJ2-7, with 10 bases identical to TRBD1. CDR3 length: 15 amino acids. The V segment lost 5 bases and the J segment 5 bases; nucleotides outside the gene matches: 9. Germline V gene lookup returns CDR1 SSHAT and CDR2 FNYEAQ (reference sequence). CDR3 DNA sequence: TGTGCCAGCAGCAGGACGACAGGGGGCGTGGACGAGCAGTACTTC. Translation gives CASSRTTGGVDEQYF.

This clone has a single count. This chain joins TRBV28 and TRBJ1-5, with 9 bases identical to TRBD1. The CDR3 extends over 19 amino acids. J was trimmed by 2 bases and V by 6 bases; bases with no gene match: 17. CDR1 is MDHEN, CDR2 SYDVKM, per germline. The CDR3: CASRITPGQGWRGNQPQHF. Here the CDR3 DNA reads TGTGCCAGCAGAATAACTCCGGGACAGGGCTGGCGTGGCAATCAGCCCCAGCATTTT.

The chain combines TRBV7-2 with TRBJ2-1; 10 bases fit TRBD2. The V gene's germline CDR1 is SGHTA and CDR2 FQGNSA. CDR3 length: 16 amino acids. The ends lost 4 bases at V and 4 bases at J; junction bases unmatched: 7. The CDR3 loop is CASSWNLAGAYNEQFF. The DNA of the CDR3 is TGTGCCAGCAGCTGGAATCTAGCGGGAGCTTACAATGAGCAGTTCTTC.

The chain uses TRBV4-1 and TRBJ1-5, with D unclear. V lost 3 bases, J lost 0 bases, and 9 bases lay in between. Per the germline V gene, CDR1 is MGHRA and CDR2 is YSYEKL. The CDR3 is 15 residues long. The CDR3 spells CASSQGTGSNQPQHF. DNA of the CDR3: TGCGCCAGCAGCCAGGGAACGGGTAGCAATCAGCCCCAGCATTTT.

V usage is TRBV29-1 and J usage is TRBJ2-7, with 9 bases lining up with TRBD1. This CDR3 region has 14 residues. CDR1 SQVTM and CDR2 ANQGSEA come from the germline V gene. V trimming: 5 bases; J trimming: 2 bases; junction bases outside the gene matches: 7. The CDR3 bases are TGCAGCGTTAGAATGGACAGGGGTCCCTACGAGCAGTACTTC. It translates to CSVRMDRGPYEQYF.

The chain employs TRBV6-5 and TRBJ2-5; 10 positions match TRBD1. This CDR3 region has 14 residues. V lost 2 bases to trimming and J lost 4 bases; unmatched junction nucleotides: 1. From germline, CDR1 is MNHEY and CDR2 SVGAGI. CDR3 region: CASSYRDRGETQYF. Here the CDR3 DNA reads TGTGCCAGCAGTTACCGGGACAGGGGAGAGACCCAGTACTTC.

The rearrangement uses TRBV11-2 and TRBJ2-7; TRBD1 matches at 7 bases. From germline, CDR1 is SGHAT and CDR2 FQNNGV. V shed 1 base, J shed 5 bases, and the junction held 5 bases outside the gene matches. The CDR3 extends over 14 amino acids. CDR3 residues: CASSLGQGVNEQYF. The CDR3 DNA reads TGTGCCAGCAGCTTAGGGCAGGGGGTGAACGAGCAGTACTTC. Combining the CDR3 with reference TRBV11-2 and TRBJ2-7 gives the whole variable domain EAGVAQSPRYKIIEKRQSVAFWCNPISGHATLYWYQQILGQGPKLLIQFQNNGVVDDSQLPKDRFSAERLKGVDSTLKIQPAKLEDSAVYLCASSLGQGVNEQYFGPGTRLTVT.

In its sample, this clone was seen a few times. This chain uses TRBV4-1 with TRBJ2-7; TRBD1 aligns across 8 bases. The germline CDR1 and CDR2 sequences are MGHRA and YSYEKL. Trimming cost V 3 bases and J 3 bases; bases outside gene matches: 10. CDR3 size: 16 residues. The CDR3 loop is CASSHPGTGYNYEQYF. DNA for the CDR3: TGCGCCAGCAGCCACCCTGGGACAGGATATAACTACGAGCAGTACTTC.

This chain links TRBV5-4 with TRBJ2-7; 9 nucleotides align to TRBD1. J lost 9 bases, V lost 0 bases, and 10 bases had no gene match. The CDR3 length is 15 residues. Germline CDR1 reads SGHNT; CDR2 reads YYREEE (reference sequence). CDR3 coding DNA: TGTGCCAGCAGCTTGGGGGTGAGGACAGGGGCAACGCAGTACTTC. Residues: CASSLGVRTGATQYF.

This rearrangement joins TRBV5-8 to TRBJ2-3; 8 bases line up with TRBD2. Losses at the gene ends were 0 bases for V and 4 bases for J; bases not matched to a gene: 7. The germline CDR1 and CDR2 sequences are SGHTS and YDEGEE. This CDR3 is built from 16 residues. CDR3 DNA: TGTGCCAGCAGCTTGGGGTCGGGAGGGGTCCCAGATACGCAGTATTTT. Translated: CASSLGSGGVPDTQYF.

This clone has only one observation. The chain carries TRBV16 and TRBJ2-7; weak D call: TRBD2 (5 bases). Germline CDR1 reads KGHSY; CDR2 reads FQNENV. Trimming removed 4 bases at V and 2 bases at J, with 12 bases between. The CDR3 contains 14 residues. The DNA of the CDR3 is TGTGCCAGCAGCCGCCCGGAGAGGGCCTACGAGCAGTACTTC. Amino acids: CASSRPERAYEQYF.

The V call is TRBV7-9, the J call TRBJ2-2, with 10 bases identical to TRBD2. The CDR3 has 15 amino acids. Unmatched junction bases numbered 5, after V lost 4 bases and J lost 6 bases. CDR1 and CDR2 (germline): SEHNR, FQNEAQ (reference sequence). The CDR3 loop is CASSSTSGSPGELFF. In DNA form, the CDR3 reads TGTGCCAGCAGCTCGACTAGCGGGTCCCCCGGGGAGCTGTTTTTT.

The V call is TRBV2, the J call TRBJ1-5; 8 bases agree with TRBD1. The V gene end was trimmed by 3 bases and the J gene end by 7 bases; junction bases not matched to a gene: 8. CDR3 length: 15 residues. CDR1 is SNHLY and CDR2 is FYNNEI in the germline V gene. CDR3 DNA: TGTGCCAGCAGTGAGGGGACAGGAGGAGGGCAGCCCCAGCATTTT. Translation: CASSEGTGGGQPQHF.

The rearrangement joins TRBV7-9 to TRBJ1-3; D not certain. The V end lost 1 base, the J end lost 0 bases, and 13 bases lay between the germline ends. The CDR3 extends over 17 amino acids. Per germline, CDR1 SEHNR and CDR2 FQNEAQ (reference sequence). This CDR3 is CASSLGSVGVSGNTIYF. Written as DNA, the CDR3 is TGTGCCAGCAGCTTAGGGTCCGTTGGGGTCTCTGGAAACACCATATATTTT.

The rearrangement joins TRBV6-4 to TRBJ2-1, with 14 bases aligning to TRBD2. The CDR3 has 15 residues. The V gene's germline CDR1 is MRHNA and CDR2 SNTAGT. V shed 2 bases and J 8 bases; nucleotides not matched to a gene: 2. The CDR3: CASSDGTSGSDEQFF. The CDR3 DNA reads TGTGCCAGCAGTGACGGGACTAGCGGGAGCGATGAGCAGTTCTTC.

The V gene is TRBV14, the J gene TRBJ1-1; 9 nucleotides agree with TRBD1. The V segment lost 0 bases and the J segment 1 base; nucleotides outside the gene matches: 15. Germline loops: CDR1 SGHDN, CDR2 FVKESK. This CDR3 has 20 residues. CDR3 DNA sequence: TGTGCCAGCAGCCAAGATTTTAGAGGGGGGACAGGGCTCAAGAACACTGAAGCTTTCTTT. It encodes CASSQDFRGGTGLKNTEAFF.

This chain joins TRBV6-1 and TRBJ2-7, with D possibly TRBD1 on 5 matching bases. This CDR3 has 15 residues. From germline, CDR1 is MNHNS and CDR2 SASEGT. V was pared by 4 bases and J by 0 bases, with 13 bases between. CDR3 nucleotide sequence: TGTGCCAGCAGTGTAGCTGGACACACCTCCTACGAGCAGTACTTC. It is translated as CASSVAGHTSYEQYF.

A few counts support this clone. This chain connects TRBV4-1 to TRBJ2-2; D is possibly TRBD1 (5 bases). V shed 7 bases and J shed 4 bases, with 7 bases lying between them. This CDR3 has 12 residues. Germline CDR1 and CDR2: MGHRA and YSYEKL. CDR3 bases: TGCGCCAGCAACCAGGGCACCGGGGAGCTGTTTTTT. Translated, it gives CASNQGTGELFF.

CDR3 coding DNA: TGTGCCAGCAGTTACTCGGGGGTTACCGGGGAGCTGTTTTTT. It codes for CASSYSGVTGELFF. V usage is TRBV6-5 and J usage is TRBJ2-2; D assignment may be TRBD1 or TRBD2 (5 bases each). The CDR3 runs to 14 residues. From germline, CDR1 is MNHEY and CDR2 SVGAGI. Trimming shortened V by 0 bases and J by 5 bases, and 7 bases separated the two germline ends.

This chain uses TRBV4-1 with TRBJ2-3; possible D gene TRBD1, 5 bases. CDR1 and CDR2 from the germline V gene are MGHRA and YSYEKL. V lost 4 bases and J lost 1, with 15 bases in between. This CDR3 has 16 residues. The chain's CDR3 is CASSPQAFYRTDTQYF. The CDR3, as DNA: TGCGCCAGCAGCCCACAGGCTTTCTATCGCACAGATACGCAGTATTTT.

V and J are TRBV9 and TRBJ1-5; TRBD1 is a possible D gene (5 bases). Per germline, CDR1 SGDLS and CDR2 YYNGEE. V lost 0 bases to trimming and J lost 7 bases, with 14 bases between them. The CDR3 is 15 amino acids. The CDR3 sequence is CASSVGAGPGQPQHF. The CDR3 coding sequence is TGTGCCAGCAGCGTAGGGGCAGGGCCGGGGCAGCCCCAGCATTTT. The full variable domain, its missing parts supplied by reference TRBV9 and TRBJ1-5, is DSGVTQTPKHLITATGQRVTLRCSPRSGDLSVYWYQQSLDQGLQFLIQYYNGEERAKGNILERFSAQQFPDLHSELNLSSLELGDSALYFCASSVGAGPGQPQHFGDGTRLSIL.

V gene TRBV5-4 combines with J gene TRBJ2-5; D gene ambiguous. Matching the DNA end better, TRBJ2-7 makes the J call doubtful. The CDR3 contains 13 residues. CDR1 SGHNT and CDR2 YYREEE come from the germline V gene (reference sequence). The CDR3 reads CASSWGWTYEQYF. CDR3 DNA sequence: TGTGCCAGCAGCTGGGGTTGGACCTACGAGCAGTACTTC.

The rearrangement links TRBV10-3 to TRBJ2-5, with 8 bases lining up with TRBD2. The CDR3 sequence is 14 residues long. The germline CDR1 and CDR2 sequences are ENHRY and SYGVKD. V lost 6 bases, J lost 3 bases, and 6 bases stayed unmatched. Here the CDR3 reads CAIRRTSREETQYF. CDR3 in DNA: TGTGCCATCAGGCGGACTAGCCGGGAAGAGACCCAGTACTTC.